This TCR beta chain was sequenced for a study of T cell responses to AZD1222 COVID-19 vaccine. A word on this clone: Its antigen remains unknown.

Findings and limits, study-wide: Spike regions recognized by vaccine-associated CD4 TCRs spanned the protein, led by 160-218 and 743-854. In all cases, repertoires were sampled only after the peak T cell response. Donors in the cohort were predominantly white British and more often female, and clonal diversity was possibly underestimated.

Clones were sequenced by immunoSEQ multiplex PCR, and TCRdb holds only the in-frame ones, with some missing. The table records roughly 70,000 clones, about nine tenths of them present only once. The source was peripheral blood, collected 28 days after the second dose of the MenACWY control vaccine. This TCR derives from an adult who received the MenACWY meningococcal vaccine as a control.

The CDR3 nucleotides are TGTGCCAGCAGTGAAAGTGATAATTCACCCCTCCACTTT. This sequence encodes CASSESDNSPLHF. The chain combines TRBV6-4 with TRBJ1-6; unclear D gene. CDR1 and CDR2 from the germline V gene are MRHNA and SNTAGT. With 3 bases removed from V and 5 bases from J, the gap between germline ends came to 5 bases. The CDR3 is 13 residues long.